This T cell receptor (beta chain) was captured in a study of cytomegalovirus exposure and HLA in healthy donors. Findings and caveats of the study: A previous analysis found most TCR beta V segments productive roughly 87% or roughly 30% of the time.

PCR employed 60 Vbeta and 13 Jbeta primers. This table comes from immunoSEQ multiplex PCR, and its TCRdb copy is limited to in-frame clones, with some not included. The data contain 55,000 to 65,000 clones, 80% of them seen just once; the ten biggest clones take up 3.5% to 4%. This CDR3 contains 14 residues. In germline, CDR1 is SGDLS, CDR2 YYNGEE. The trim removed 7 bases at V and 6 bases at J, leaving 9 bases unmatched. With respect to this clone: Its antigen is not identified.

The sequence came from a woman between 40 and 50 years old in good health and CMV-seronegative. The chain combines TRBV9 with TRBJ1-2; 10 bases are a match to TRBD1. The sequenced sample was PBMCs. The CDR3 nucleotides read TGTGCCAGCGGGGGGACAGGGGAAGTACATGGCTACACCTTC. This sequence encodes CASGGTGEVHGYTF.